This T cell receptor beta chain was documented in a study of T cell responses to AZD1222 COVID-19 vaccine. The study, taken as a whole, reports: Clonal diversity was possibly underestimated, and white British individuals and females predominated among donors. Increased Spike-specific TCR breadth and depth were observed after two AZD1222 doses.

The CDR3 extends over 17 amino acids. The germline V and J ends were trimmed by 5 bases and 0 bases, with 14 bases remaining between them. CDR1 is SGHNT and CDR2 is YENEEA in the germline V gene. Profiled with immunoSEQ multiplex PCR; TCRdb holds only in-frame clones, not every one. This repertoire shows around 110,000 clones, more than 85% found once; its top ten account for 2.5% to 3.5%. To note about this clone: No antigen is known for it.

The chain uses TRBV11-3 and TRBJ2-6, with a weak D call TRBD2 (6 bases). The starting material was peripheral blood, obtained on day 0 of AZD1222 vaccination. The receptor was derived from an adult in good health. DNA of the CDR3: TGTGCCAGCAGCAAGGAGGGACGGAGCTCTGGGGCCAACGTCCTGACTTTC. This sequence encodes CASSKEGRSSGANVLTF.